This T cell receptor beta chain was sequenced for a study of shared clonotypes between healthy human individuals. Data came from immunoSEQ multiplex PCR; TCRdb stores just in-frame clones and leaves some out. The sample shows around 1 million clones, over 75% of them seen only once. Study outcomes and limitations: Rarefaction demonstrated incomplete sorted-subset sequencing despite large depth. Shared across a handful of donors were 4% to 6% of the naive CD4 clonotypes.

V was clipped by 5 bases and J by 8 bases, with 12 bases between them. The germline V gene encodes CDR1 LNHDA and CDR2 SQIVND (reference sequence). CDR3 size: 12 residues. With regard to this clone: Its specificity is unknown.

The chain joins TRBV19 to TRBJ1-2; D is unclear. The sequenced sample was memory CD4+ T cells sorted from blood. The subset is: CD45RA-negative fraction. The source of this sequence is a man aged 18 to 29 in good health. The CDR3 DNA reads as TGTGCCAGTAGTCCCCGCGGCTGGGGCTACACCTTC. This sequence encodes CASSPRGWGYTF.